These 24 T cell receptor beta chains were sequenced from one sample in a study of blood T cells in healthy people across ages. A second PCR of about 7 to 12 cycles used a sample-barcoded 5' primer and a J-beta primer mix. TCRdb analysed the 5' RACE reads with MiXCR anew, one entry per CDR3 protein. The table lists about 1.4 million distinct CDR3 sequences, roughly 60% of them singletons. Source material: blood. The receptors derive from a man between 18 and 35 years old in good health.

The chain is built from TRBV10-3 and TRBJ2-5; 10 bases align to TRBD1. The trim removed 7 bases at V and 3 bases at J, leaving 8 bases unmatched. This CDR3 is built from 15 residues. Germline V gene sequence: CDR1 ENHRY, CDR2 SYGVKD. CDR3 bases: TGTGCCATCAAATCCGACAGGGGGCGGGAAGAGACCCAGTACTTC. The encoded protein is CAIKSDRGREETQYF.

This clonotype was detected only a few times. The V and J genes are TRBV7-9 and TRBJ2-5; D is perhaps TRBD1 or TRBD2 (5 bases each). Trimming removed 3 bases from V and 3 bases from J, with 11 bases in between. CDR1 and CDR2 (germline): SEHNR, FQNEAQ (reference sequence). This CDR3 region has 14 residues. The CDR3 region is CASSFRQGEETQYF. In nucleotides, the CDR3 is TGTGCCAGCAGCTTCCGCCAGGGAGAAGAGACCCAGTACTTC.

V gene TRBV2 combines with J gene TRBJ1-2, with no clear D. The CDR3 runs 14 residues. The germline gives CDR1 SNHLY, CDR2 FYNNEI. V was pared by 3 bases and J by 4 bases, with 12 bases between. The CDR3 coding sequence is TGTGCCAGCAGTGAGAGGGCCGCTTCCTATGGCTACACCTTC. This translates into CASSERAASYGYTF. The variable domain in full, with the rest retrieved from reference TRBV2 and TRBJ1-2, is EPEVTQTPSHQVTQMGQEVILRCVPISNHLYFYWYRQILGQKVEFLVSFYNNEISEKSEIFDDQFSVERPDGSNFTLKIRSTKLEDSAMYFCASSERAASYGYTFGSGTRLTVV.

This clonotype was picked up one time. The chain couples TRBV12-3 or TRBV12-4 to TRBJ1-2; TRBD1 aligns across 7 bases. V lost 8 bases and J lost 0; bases outside the gene matches: 12. This CDR3 spans 16 amino acids. DNA for the CDR3: TGTGCCAGCTGTCGGGACAGACCTTCCTCTAACTATGGCTACACCTTC. Translating it yields CASCRDRPSSNYGYTF.

The chain uses TRBV27 and TRBJ2-4; no definite D call. The J call could be wrong; TRBJ2-7 is a better fit for the DNA end. Germline assignment: CDR1 MNHEY and CDR2 SMNVEV (reference sequence). This CDR3 is built from 14 residues. This CDR3 is CASCHLSDSYEQYF. DNA for the CDR3: TGTGCCAGCTGTCATCTATCCGACTCCTACGAGCAGTACTTC.

This clonotype was picked up one time. The rearrangement joins TRBV2 to TRBJ2-5; 8 bases fit TRBD2. The CDR3 has 15 amino acids. Germline-derived CDR1 and CDR2 are SNHLY and FYNNEI. J was trimmed by 5 bases and V by 8 bases; bases with no gene match: 13. The CDR3 here is CASRGAGGSEETQYF. The CDR3 region has the DNA TGTGCCAGCCGCGGCGCGGGAGGATCGGAGGAGACCCAGTACTTC.

The V and J genes are TRBV27 and TRBJ2-3, with 9 bases that match TRBD2. Germline V gene data show CDR1 as MNHEY and CDR2 as SMNVEV (reference sequence). The CDR3 consists of 15 residues. J lost 0 bases, V lost 7 bases, and 5 bases had no gene match. The CDR3 reads CASTRLAESTDTQYF. Written as DNA, the CDR3 is TGTGCCAGCACAAGACTAGCGGAGAGCACAGATACGCAGTATTTT.

J is TRBJ1-1 and V is TRBV18; D is uncertain. V was trimmed by 4 bases and J by 0 bases, leaving 12 bases between them. This CDR3 comprises 15 residues. The V gene's germline CDR1 is KGHSH and CDR2 LQKENI. CDR3 in amino acids: CASSQDRVLNTEAFF. The CDR3, as DNA: TGTGCCAGCTCACAGGATCGGGTCCTGAACACTGAAGCTTTCTTT.

The V call is TRBV27, the J call TRBJ1-1; D gene uncertain. CDR1 and CDR2 from the germline V gene are MNHEY and SMNVEV (reference sequence). The CDR3 loop spans 24 amino acids. V lost 0 bases, J lost 3 bases, and 38 bases lay in between. CDR3 DNA sequence: TGTGCCAGCAGTTTATCGACTGCAGCTGGCTGTGCAGCACTGTGCGCGCTACTTGACACTGAAGCTTTCTTT. Amino acids: CASSLSTAAGCAALCALLDTEAFF.

The V and J genes are TRBV12-3 or TRBV12-4 and TRBJ2-3, with D perhaps TRBD1 (5 bases). This CDR3 spans 15 amino acids. V was cut by 7 bases and J by 6 bases, with 20 bases left in between. Here the CDR3 reads CASIRYGTPGDTQYF. The CDR3 DNA reads as TGTGCCAGCATCCGTTATGGTACCCCAGGGGATACGCAGTATTTT.

This chain links TRBV4-1 with TRBJ2-7; the D gene is possibly TRBD1 (5 bases). V shed 0 bases and J shed 0 bases, with 12 bases lying between them. From germline, CDR1 is MGHRA and CDR2 YSYEKL. The length of the CDR3 is 16 residues. CDR3: CASSQDTGERSYEQYF. In DNA form, the CDR3 reads TGCGCCAGCAGCCAAGATACAGGAGAACGCTCCTACGAGCAGTACTTC.

This chain connects TRBV29-1 to TRBJ2-1, with 7 positions matching TRBD1. The J call may be faulty, since TRBJ2-7 better matches the DNA end. This CDR3 comprises 16 residues. Germline V CDR1 and CDR2: SQVTM, ANQGSEA. This CDR3 is CSVGPTIPDRVNEQYF. The CDR3 bases are TGCAGCGTTGGCCCGACAATCCCCGACAGGGTTAATGAGCAGTACTTC.

The chain carries TRBV3-1 and TRBJ2-2; D unresolved. This CDR3 has 14 amino acids. Per germline, CDR1 LGHDT and CDR2 YNNKEL (reference sequence). V was shortened by 1 base and J by 6 bases, with 9 bases between the two germline ends. The CDR3 DNA sequence: TGTGCCAGCAGCCAAGGCCAGTACGCCGGGGAGCTGTTTTTT. This encodes CASSQGQYAGELFF.

This sequence joins TRBV11-2 and TRBJ2-1; D may match TRBD1 or TRBD2 (6 bases each). CDR3 length: 14 residues. With 1 base removed from V and 7 bases from J, the gap between germline ends came to 11 bases. Germline loops: CDR1 SGHAT, CDR2 FQNNGV. The CDR3 bases are TGTGCCAGCAGCTTAGTAGGGGGGAAGAATGAGCAGTTCTTC. This sequence encodes CASSLVGGKNEQFF.

The chain employs TRBV6-5 and TRBJ2-1, with D maybe TRBD2 (6 bases). The CDR3 contains 15 residues. V shed 8 bases and J shed 0 bases, with 14 bases lying between them. Germline V gene sequence: CDR1 MNHEY, CDR2 SVGAGI. CDR3 nucleotide sequence: TGTGCCAGCGGAACCGGGGGACCCTCCTACAATGAGCAGTTCTTC. This encodes CASGTGGPSYNEQFF.

The genes are TRBV2 and TRBJ2-7; 7 bases agree with TRBD2. The germline gives CDR1 SNHLY, CDR2 FYNNEI. Germline trimming cut 8 bases from V and 2 bases from J; bases unmatched to any gene: 6. The CDR3 length is 13 residues. CDR3 sequence: CASGGDGPYEQYF. Here the CDR3 DNA reads TGTGCCAGCGGGGGGGACGGTCCCTACGAGCAGTACTTC.

The rearrangement joins TRBV4-1 to TRBJ2-4, with a tentative D call TRBD2 (6 bases). V lost 2 bases and J lost 4, with 12 bases in between. The CDR3 length is 15 residues. Germline V gene data show CDR1 as MGHRA and CDR2 as YSYEKL. DNA for the CDR3: TGCGCCAGCAGCCAACTGGGACGGGGGAAAAACATTCAGTACTTC. It is translated as CASSQLGRGKNIQYF.

The chain recombines TRBV4-2 with TRBJ1-2; D is uncertain. This CDR3 contains 14 residues. V was pared by 0 bases and J by 4 bases, with 9 bases between. In germline, CDR1 is LGHNA, CDR2 YNFKEQ. The CDR3 here is CASSQDVYSYGYTF. The CDR3 coding sequence is TGTGCCAGCAGCCAAGATGTGTACAGCTATGGCTACACCTTC.

The V call is TRBV20-1, the J call TRBJ1-2; maybe TRBD1 (5 bases). The CDR3 runs 12 residues. CDR1 is DFQATT, CDR2 SNEGSKA, per germline (reference sequence). V lost 3 bases to trimming and J lost 3 bases, with 8 bases between them. Written as DNA, the CDR3 is TGCAGTGCTAGGGACATATACTATGGCTACACCTTC. Its translation is CSARDIYYGYTF.

This clonotype was observed once. This chain joins TRBV3-1 and TRBJ2-3; 9 nucleotides align to TRBD1. CDR3 length equals 13 residues. Germline CDR1 is LGHDT and CDR2 is YNNKEL (reference sequence). V lost 8 bases to trimming and J lost 6 bases; unmatched junction nucleotides: 6. CDR3 loop: CASARDRADTQYF. CDR3 DNA: TGTGCCAGCGCTCGGGACAGGGCGGATACGCAGTATTTT.

The J gene is TRBJ2-7, the V gene TRBV9; 11 bases are a match to TRBD2. Germline assignment: CDR1 SGDLS and CDR2 YYNGEE. Germline trimming cut 4 bases from V and 3 bases from J; bases unmatched to any gene: 6. The CDR3 spans 15 residues. This chain's CDR3 is CASSIGLAGYYEQYF. CDR3 nucleotide sequence: TGTGCCAGCAGCATCGGACTAGCGGGCTACTACGAGCAGTACTTC.

The V call is TRBV7-9, the J call TRBJ1-4, with D possibly being TRBD1 (5 bases). The germline V and J ends were trimmed by 2 bases and 4 bases, with 8 bases remaining between them. Germline V gene data show CDR1 as SEHNR and CDR2 as FQNEAQ (reference sequence). CDR3 length: 14 amino acids. The CDR3: CASSLLRDNEKLFF. CDR3 sequence (DNA): TGTGCCAGCAGCTTACTCAGGGATAATGAAAAACTGTTTTTT. The full variable domain, completed using reference TRBV7-9 and TRBJ1-4, is DTGVSQNPRHKITKRGQNVTFRCDPISEHNRLYWYRQTLGQGPEFLTYFQNEAQLEKSRLLSDRFSAERPKGSFSTLEIQRTEQGDSAMYLCASSLLRDNEKLFFGSGTQLSVL.

This clonotype was seen a few times. A junction boundary mismatches the germline segment, possibly from a read error. The chain is built from TRBV14 and TRBJ2-7; 11 nucleotides agree with TRBD2. Germline V gives CDR1 SGHDN, CDR2 FVKESK. The CDR3 loop spans 15 amino acids. The CDR3 nucleotides are TGTGCCAGCAACCAACTAGCGGGGGACTCCTACGAGCAGTACTTC. The encoded protein is CASNQLAGDSYEQYF.

The CDR3 region has the DNA TGTGCCAGCAGCCGGGAGGTTCGGACTGAAGCTTTCTTT. Translation: CASSREVRTEAFF. J is TRBJ1-1 and V is TRBV7-2; D unresolved. Germline CDR1 is SGHTA and CDR2 is FQGNSA. The germline V and J ends were trimmed by 5 bases and 5 bases, with 12 bases remaining between them. CDR3 length: 13 residues.